This TCR beta chain was documented in a study of somatic mutations in cytotoxic T cells in rheumatoid arthritis. Some clones are missing from TCRdb's copy, which holds only in-frame ones; the method was immunoSEQ multiplex PCR. In the table there are about 3,700 clones, 74% of which are singletons. The CDR3 covers 12 residues. Germline loops: CDR1 SQVTM, CDR2 ANQGSEA. V was pared by 4 bases and J by 2 bases, with 8 bases between. This receptor was taken from an adult with rheumatoid arthritis. The sequencing input was CD8+ T cells sorted from blood. This chain connects TRBV29-1 to TRBJ1-1; D remains unclear. The CDR3 DNA is TGCAGCGTTGTAAGCATAAACACTGAAGCTTTCTTT. It codes for CSVVSINTEAFF. Full variable domain (remainder filled in from reference TRBV29-1 and TRBJ1-1): SAVISQKPSRDICQRGTSLTIQCQVDSQVTMMFWYRQQPGQSLTLIATANQGSEATYESGFVIDKFPISRPNLTFSTLTVSNMSPEDSSIYLCSVVSINTEAFFGQGTRLTVV.